This TCR beta chain came from a study of control samples from healthy donors and cancer patients. The V and J ends lost 4 bases and 7 bases respectively, with 20 bases between them. This CDR3 has 15 residues. Germline CDR1 SQVTM, CDR2 ANQGSEA. Data came from immunoSEQ multiplex PCR; TCRdb stores just in-frame clones and leaves some out. The table lists about 75,000 clones, approximately 84% of them singletons. This TCR derives from a man aged 50-59 years in good health. The chain employs TRBV29-1 and TRBJ1-5, with D perhaps TRBD1 (6 bases). The sequenced sample was blood. CDR3 loop: CSVGEGGRIGQPQHF. The CDR3 DNA is TGCAGCGTTGGGGAGGGGGGGCGTATAGGGCAGCCCCAGCATTTT. The entire variable domain, with the rest obtained from reference TRBV29-1 and TRBJ1-5, is as follows: SAVISQKPSRDICQRGTSLTIQCQVDSQVTMMFWYRQQPGQSLTLIATANQGSEATYESGFVIDKFPISRPNLTFSTLTVSNMSPEDSSIYLCSVGEGGRIGQPQHFGDGTRLSIL.